Listed below are T cell receptor beta chains from one sample, sequenced in a study of cytomegalovirus exposure and HLA in healthy donors. Produced via immunoSEQ multiplex PCR; TCRdb's table is partial and in-frame only. The data contain about 110,000 clones, more than 70% of them singletons. The sample comprised PBMCs. The receptor set was obtained from an older woman in good health and CMV-seropositive. CDR3s include the opening cysteine and the closing phenylalanine or tryptophan. Fields, in order: clone size, D gene, J gene, V gene, CDR3 DNA, CDR3 protein. The D gene is left open where the match is weak. Some rows have no size entry. The others give once, few or many, or a class for an expanded clone.

- - TRBJ1-6 TRBV2 TGTGCCAGCAGTGTCCATACAGGGCCTGATTCACCCCTCCACTTT CASSVHTGPDSPLHF
- TRBD2 TRBJ2-3 TRBV18 TGTGCCAGCTCCCTGGGACTAGCGGGAGGGCATTCCTCGCAGTATTTT CASSLGLAGGHSSQYF
- TRBD2 TRBJ2-1 TRBV7-2 TGTGCCAGCAGACGAGCGGGAGGGAAATACAATGAGCAGTTCTTC CASRRAGGKYNEQFF
few TRBD2 TRBJ2-5 TRBV28 TGTGCCAGCAGTTCCCCGGGGGGGCGGGAGAGGGAGACCCAGTACTTC CASSSPGGRERETQYF
- - TRBJ2-5 TRBV2 TGTGCCAGCAGCGGTACCTCCGAAGAGACCCAGTACTTC CASSGTSEETQYF
- TRBD1 TRBJ2-6 TRBV6-1 TGTGCCAGCAGGGGTGACAGGGCTGGGGCCAACGTCCTGACTTTC CASRGDRAGANVLTF
- TRBD1 TRBJ1-1 TRBV5-1 TGCGCCAGCAGCTTCCGGAGGGGACAGGGGGCGGGGGGCACTGAAGCTTTCTTT CASSFRRGQGAGGTEAFF
- TRBD1 TRBJ2-5 TRBV5-1 TGCGCCAGCAGCGGAGGGACAGGGGGATCTGTAGAGACCCAGTACTTC CASSGGTGGSVETQYF
few - TRBJ1-1 TRBV7-9 TGTGCCAGCAGCTTAGCCGGACAGTATCGAGACGTTGGCACTGAAGCTTTCTTT CASSLAGQYRDVGTEAFF
- TRBD1 TRBJ2-3 TRBV13 TGTGCCAGCAGCGGGGACAGGGGGCGAAGCACAGATACGCAGTATTTT CASSGDRGRSTDTQYF
- TRBD2 TRBJ2-1 TRBV28 TGTGCCAGCAGTCCAACTAGCGGGACGTCCTACAATGAGCAGTTCTTC CASSPTSGTSYNEQFF
- - TRBJ2-7 TRBV19 TGTGCCAGTAGTATCTTCCGGGATAACGAGCAGTACTTC CASSIFRDNEQYF
- - TRBJ1-5 TRBV9 TGTGCCAGCAGCGTAGGTCTATGGAATCAGCCCCAGCATTTT CASSVGLWNQPQHF
- TRBD2 TRBJ2-7 TRBV6-5 TGTGCCAGCAGGGGAGCGGGGTTCTCCTACGAGCAGTACTTC CASRGAGFSYEQYF
- - TRBJ2-5 TRBV29-1 TGCAGCGTTGAATGGGGCAGGCTTTCCCAGTACTTC CSVEWGRLSQYF
- - TRBJ2-7 TRBV27 TGTGCCAGCAGAGAAGTAACCGGGACACCACCGAGGCAGTACTTC CASREVTGTPPRQYF
few TRBD1 TRBJ1-5 TRBV5-1 TGCGCCAGCAGCATGACAGGGGCTAGCAATCAGCCCCAGCATTTT CASSMTGASNQPQHF
- TRBD1 TRBJ1-2 TRBV5-1 TGCGCCAGCAGCTTAGTAGGACAGGTAGTGCTCAATAGCGATGGCTACACCTTC CASSLVGQVVLNSDGYTF
once TRBD1 TRBJ1-2 TRBV9 TGTGCCAGCAGCGAAAACAGGGGGGAGGATGGCTACACCTTC CASSENRGEDGYTF
- - TRBJ2-7 TRBV5-1 TGCGCCAGCAGCTTGGACAGAGAATACTACGAGCAGTACTTC CASSLDREYYEQYF
- - TRBJ2-7 TRBV7-2 TGTGCCAGTTCGCCCCATGGGCCGGCCAGATACGAGCAGTACTTC CASSPHGPARYEQYF
- - TRBJ1-3 TRBV27 TGTGCCAGCAGTTTATGGGGCAAGGCAGGAAACACCATATATTTT CASSLWGKAGNTIYF
- TRBD1 TRBJ1-4 TRBV6-1 TGTGCCAGCAGTCCAGGGGGCGCGGTAAAACTGTTTTTT CASSPGGAVKLFF
- - TRBJ2-5 TRBV5-1 TGCGCCAGCAGCTTTGGGGGGTCCCTCCAAGAGACCCAGTACTTC CASSFGGSLQETQYF
- - TRBJ1-1 TRBV5-1 TGCGCCAGCAGCTCGCAGAACAGGGTAAACACTGAAGCTTTCTTT CASSSQNRVNTEAFF
- - TRBJ1-1 TRBV12-5 TGTGCTAGTGGTTTGGGTAGTTCCGATAACACTGAAGCTTTCTTT CASGLGSSDNTEAFF
- - TRBJ2-7 TRBV5-1 TGCGCCAGCACCAACACCGGGGTCTCCTACGAGCAGTACTTC CASTNTGVSYEQYF
- TRBD2 TRBJ2-7 TRBV25-1 TGTGCCAGCAGGGATGTCGGGGGGTACGACGAGCAGTACTTC CASRDVGGYDEQYF
- - TRBJ2-1 TRBV5-1 TGCGCCAGCAGCTTGGGTTCCGGGGTCGCGGATGAGCAGTTCTTC CASSLGSGVADEQFF
once - TRBJ1-3 TRBV5-1 TGCGCCAGCAGCTTGGCCGGGGGAGGCCGCTCTGGAAACACCATATATTTT CASSLAGGGRSGNTIYF
- - TRBJ1-1 TRBV6-5 TGTGCCAGCAGTTACCCTACAACAGGGTCTGAAGCTTTCTTT CASSYPTTGSEAFF
- TRBD2 TRBJ2-5 TRBV27 TGTGCCAGCAGTTTATATGGTTCAGGGACTAGCGGAATCCAAGAGACCCAGTACTTC CASSLYGSGTSGIQETQYF
- - TRBJ2-1 TRBV20-1 TGCAGTGCTAGACGTAATGAGCAGTTCTTC CSARRNEQFF
- - TRBJ2-7 TRBV18 TGTGCCAGCTCACTAAATTACAGGGAATACAACGAGCAGTACTTC CASSLNYREYNEQYF
- - TRBJ1-6 TRBV5-1 TGCGCCAGCAGCTTGGGGGGCGACAGTCATAATTCACCCCTCCACTTT CASSLGGDSHNSPLHF
- - TRBJ1-4 TRBV28 TGTGCCAGCAGTTTAGGACAGTTTAATGAAAAACTGTTTTTT CASSLGQFNEKLFF
- TRBD1 TRBJ1-1 TRBV7-9 TGTGCCAGCAGCTTTACCACACAGGGGAGACCTTTCTTT CASSFTTQGRPFF
- - TRBJ1-1 TRBV7-9 TGTTCCAGCAGCGATTATTCCAGGGCGCCCGCAACTGAAGCTTTCTTT CSSSDYSRAPATEAFF
once TRBD2 TRBJ2-1 TRBV13 TGTGCCAGCAGCTTAGTGGGACTAGCAAGGCACAATGAGCAGTTCTTC CASSLVGLARHNEQFF
- - TRBJ2-1 TRBV5-1 TGCGCCAGCAGCTCGGGCCAGCTCGGGGTCAATGAGCAGTTCTTC CASSSGQLGVNEQFF
- - TRBJ1-2 TRBV11-2 TGTGCCAGCAGCCTAAGACGGGGTGGGGGCTACACCTTC CASSLRRGGGYTF
- TRBD1 TRBJ2-4 TRBV7-3 TGTGCCAGCAGCAGGACAGGGGGAAACATTCAGTACTTC CASSRTGGNIQYF
- TRBD2 TRBJ2-1 TRBV7-6 TGTGCCAGCAGCAAGGGACTAGCGGGTTACAATGAGCAGTTCTTC CASSKGLAGYNEQFF
- - TRBJ1-3 TRBV7-9 TGTGCCAGCAGCTTACTGTGGGGAGTGACGGGAAACACCATATATTTT CASSLLWGVTGNTIYF
- - TRBJ1-2 TRBV5-5 TGTGCCAGCAGCTTGGCAGCGGGGAACTATGGCTACACCTTC CASSLAAGNYGYTF
- - TRBJ1-2 TRBV28 TGTGCCAGCAGTTTCAGGGATGGCTACACCTTC CASSFRDGYTF
- - TRBJ2-7 TRBV30 TGTGCCTGGGCACCTAGCTCCTACGAGCAGTACTTC CAWAPSSYEQYF
- TRBD2 TRBJ2-1 TRBV19 TGTGCCAGTAGTATACTAGCGGGAGAAGGTAGGAATGAGCAGTTCTTC CASSILAGEGRNEQFF
- TRBD2 TRBJ2-2 TRBV4-2 TGTGCCAGCAGCCAGGGGACTAGCGGGAACACCGGGGAGCTGTTTTTT CASSQGTSGNTGELFF
- - TRBJ2-5 TRBV7-2 TGTGCCAGCAGCTTCTTCTCGGCTGGGAGAGAGACCCAGTACTTC CASSFFSAGRETQYF
few - TRBJ1-4 TRBV7-9 TGTGCCAGCGAGGGTCTTCGTGAAAAACTGTTTTTT CASEGLREKLFF